The clone carrying this T cell receptor (beta chain) was detected ten times or more. Time point of the sample: patch test 1, 2 weeks after DPC sensitization. Regarding treatment: therapeutic diphenylcyclopropenone sensitization with weekly scalp DPC. Total RNA was extracted from unfractionated whole blood. The CDR3 has 16 amino acids. V was pared by 4 bases and J by 2 bases, with 7 bases of the junction left unmatched. CDR1 is MDHEN and CDR2 is SYDVKM in the germline V gene. This sample was taken from a study of human T cells and chemical hapten exposure. One entry per CDR3 protein, called by TCRdb with MiXCR from the RACE reads. The sample shows 42,000 or so distinct CDR3 sequences, over 3.5% of them seen only once.

Sequences were derived from whole blood, sampled in connection with sensitization to the hapten diphenylcyclopropenone (DPC). The V and J genes are TRBV28 and TRBJ2-7, with TRBD2 matching over 11 bases. The sequence was collected from a man aged 45-60 years with alopecia areata. Some clones in this sample may be carry-over from other donors' samples. CDR3 nucleotide sequence: TGTGCCAGCAGTTCAACCGGGACTAGCGGACCCTACGAGCAGTACTTC. This translates into CASSSTGTSGPYEQYF.